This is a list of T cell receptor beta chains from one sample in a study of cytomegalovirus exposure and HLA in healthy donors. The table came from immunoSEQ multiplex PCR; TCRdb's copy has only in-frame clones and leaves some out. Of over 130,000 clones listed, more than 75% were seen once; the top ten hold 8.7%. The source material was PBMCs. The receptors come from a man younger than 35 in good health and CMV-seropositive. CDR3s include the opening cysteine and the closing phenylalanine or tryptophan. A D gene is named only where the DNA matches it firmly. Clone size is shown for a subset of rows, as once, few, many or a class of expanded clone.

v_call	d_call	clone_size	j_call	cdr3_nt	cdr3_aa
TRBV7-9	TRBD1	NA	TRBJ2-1	TGTGCCAGCAGCTCCGGACAGGGACCCTACAATGAGCAGTTCTTC	CASSSGQGPYNEQFF
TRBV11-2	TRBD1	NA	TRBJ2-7	TGTGCCAGCAGCTTAGGAATGGCAGGGGGAATGTACGAGCAGTACTTC	CASSLGMAGGMYEQYF
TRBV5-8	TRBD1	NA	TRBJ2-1	TGTGCCAGCAGCTTGGGGGACAGCTCCTACAATGAGCAGTTCTTC	CASSLGDSSYNEQFF
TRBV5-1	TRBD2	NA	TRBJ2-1	TGCGCCAGCAGCTTAACCGGGACTAGAATTGACAATGAGCAGTTCTTC	CASSLTGTRIDNEQFF
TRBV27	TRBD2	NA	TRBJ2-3	TGTGCCAGCAAAAGACTAGCGGGGTCAGTCACAGATACGCAGTATTTT	CASKRLAGSVTDTQYF
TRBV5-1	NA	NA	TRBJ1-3	TGCGCCAGCAGCTTGACGAGGGAATCTGGAAACACCATATATTTT	CASSLTRESGNTIYF
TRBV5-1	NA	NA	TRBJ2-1	TGCGCCAGCAGCTTGGAAGGGGTTCACAATGAGCAGTTCTTC	CASSLEGVHNEQFF
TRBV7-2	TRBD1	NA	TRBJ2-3	TGTGCCAGCAACAGGGGTTTCGGCACAGATACGCAGTATTTT	CASNRGFGTDTQYF
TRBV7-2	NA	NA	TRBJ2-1	TGTGCCAGCAGCTTAAAGACAGAATCTAATGAGCAGTTCTTC	CASSLKTESNEQFF
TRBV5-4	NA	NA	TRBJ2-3	TGTGCCAGCAGCTTTCCTAACGACAGAAAAACAGTAGATACGCAGTATTTT	CASSFPNDRKTVDTQYF
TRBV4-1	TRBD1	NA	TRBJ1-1	TGCGCCAGCAGCCTTAGCTGGGACAGGGTTTCTGAAGCTTTCTTT	CASSLSWDRVSEAFF
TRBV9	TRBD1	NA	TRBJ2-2	TGTGCCAGCAGCGGACGTGGTGGACAGGCATTTTCGAACACCGGGGAGCTGTTTTTT	CASSGRGGQAFSNTGELFF
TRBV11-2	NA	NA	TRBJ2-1	TGTGCCAGCAGCTTGGACAGAGACAATGAGCAGTTCTTC	CASSLDRDNEQFF
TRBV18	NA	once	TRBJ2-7	TGTGCCAGCTCGTCAACGGGAAGGGAGCAGTACTTC	CASSSTGREQYF
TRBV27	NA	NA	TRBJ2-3	TGTGCCAGCAGTCTCGGTTGGACAGATACGCAGTATTTT	CASSLGWTDTQYF
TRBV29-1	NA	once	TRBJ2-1	TGCAGCGTTGAGGTGGAGCTTGAGTCCTACAATGAGCAGTTCTTC	CSVEVELESYNEQFF
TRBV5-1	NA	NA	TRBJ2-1	TGCGCCAGCAGCTCAAACAGGGAATACAATGAGCAGTTCTTC	CASSSNREYNEQFF
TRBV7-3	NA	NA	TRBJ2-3	TGTGCCAGCAGCTTAACGTCGGGAGAAACAGATACGCAGTATTTT	CASSLTSGETDTQYF
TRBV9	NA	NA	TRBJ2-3	TGTGCCAGCAGCGTAGTTTCGCGGGATACGCAGTATTTT	CASSVVSRDTQYF
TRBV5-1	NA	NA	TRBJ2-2	TGCGCCAGCAGCTTTCCGGCCGGGGAGCTGTTTTTT	CASSFPAGELFF
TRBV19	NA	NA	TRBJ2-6	TGTGCCAGTAGTGCGTTAAGTGCGGGGGCCAACGTCCTGACTTTC	CASSALSAGANVLTF
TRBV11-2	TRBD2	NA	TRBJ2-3	TGTGCCAGCAGGCAAAATAGCGGGGGTCTCAGCACAGATACGCAGTATTTT	CASRQNSGGLSTDTQYF
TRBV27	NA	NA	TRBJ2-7	NA	CASSSSREQYF
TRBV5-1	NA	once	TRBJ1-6	TGCGCCAGCAGCTTATCCAGGGTAGGGCATAATTCACCCCTCCACTTT	CASSLSRVGHNSPLHF
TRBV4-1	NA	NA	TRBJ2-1	TGCGCCAGCAGCCCCCGGGCCCTAGCGACCAGTGAGCAGTTCTTC	CASSPRALATSEQFF
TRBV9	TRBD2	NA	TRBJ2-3	TGTGCCAGCAGCGTAGAGGGGCGGGGGTCCACCGATACGCAGTATTTT	CASSVEGRGSTDTQYF
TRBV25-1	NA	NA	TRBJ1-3	TGTGCCAGCACCCAGGGGACAACTGGAAACACCATATATTTT	CASTQGTTGNTIYF
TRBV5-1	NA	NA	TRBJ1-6	TGCGCCAGCAGCAGTACAGGCGCCTATAATTCACCCCTCCACTTT	CASSSTGAYNSPLHF
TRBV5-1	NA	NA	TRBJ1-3	TGCGCCAGCAGCCCAACAACTGGAAACACCATATATTTT	CASSPTTGNTIYF
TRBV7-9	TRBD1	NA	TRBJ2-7	TGTGCCAGCAGCAGGACCGGGACAGCCAGCTCCTACGAGCAGTACTTC	CASSRTGTASSYEQYF
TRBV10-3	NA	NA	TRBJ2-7	TGTGCCATCAGTCGGGGGACAGAGAGCTACGAGCAGTACTTC	CAISRGTESYEQYF
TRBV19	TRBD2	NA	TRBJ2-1	TGTGCCAGTAGTATAGCCCCTAGCGGGGGTGCCAGGGGTGAGCAGTTCTTC	CASSIAPSGGARGEQFF
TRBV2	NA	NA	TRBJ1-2	TGTGCCAGCACCGAAATTGGCGGCGACGGCTACACCTTC	CASTEIGGDGYTF
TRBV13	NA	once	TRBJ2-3	TGTGCCAGCAGCTCCGCAGATACGCAGTATTTT	CASSSADTQYF
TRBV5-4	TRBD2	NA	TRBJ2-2	TGTGCCAGCAGCCCAGGGACTAGGGAAACCGGGGAGCTGTTTTTT	CASSPGTRETGELFF
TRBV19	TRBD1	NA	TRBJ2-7	TGTGCCAGTAGGCCGACAGGGGACGCCTTGGGCGAGCAGTACTTC	CASRPTGDALGEQYF
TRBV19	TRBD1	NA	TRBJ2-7	TGTGCCAGTAGTGATTCCATCCGGGACAGGGGCTACGAGCAGTACTTC	CASSDSIRDRGYEQYF
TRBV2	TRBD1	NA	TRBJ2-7	TGTGCCAGCAGGGAACAGGGGGCGGGCTACGAGCAGTACTTC	CASREQGAGYEQYF
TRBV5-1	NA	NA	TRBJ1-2	TGCGCCAGCAGCGTCGGACAGAACTATGGCTACACCTTC	CASSVGQNYGYTF
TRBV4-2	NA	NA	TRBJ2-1	TGTGCCAGCAGCCAAGAGTGGCGACAGGGAGGCAATGAGCAGTTCTTC	CASSQEWRQGGNEQFF
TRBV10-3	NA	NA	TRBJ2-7	TGTGCCATCACGAGCGGCTACGAGCAGTACTTC	CAITSGYEQYF
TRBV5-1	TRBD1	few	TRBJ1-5	TGCGCCAGCAGCTTGGCCGGGACAGGGGATCAGCCCCAGCATTTT	CASSLAGTGDQPQHF
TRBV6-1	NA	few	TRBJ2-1	TGTGCCAGCAGTGAAAATCTCTACAATGAGCAGTTCTTC	CASSENLYNEQFF
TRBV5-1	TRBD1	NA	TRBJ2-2	TGCGCCAGCAGCTTGCAGGGGGCCACCGGGGAGCTGTTTTTT	CASSLQGATGELFF
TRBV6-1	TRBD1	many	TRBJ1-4	TGTGCCAGCAGTAGTTCAACAGGGGGGAATGAAAAACTGTTTTTT	CASSSSTGGNEKLFF
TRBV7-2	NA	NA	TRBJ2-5	TGTGCCAGCAGCCAACAAGGGGTGGGTGAGACCCAGTACTTC	CASSQQGVGETQYF
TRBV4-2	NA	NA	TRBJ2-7	TGTGCCAGCAGCCGAGAATTCACCTACGAGCAGTACTTC	CASSREFTYEQYF
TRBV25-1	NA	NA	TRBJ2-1	TGTGCCAGCAGTGAATTCTTCGCCGGGGGCTCCTACAATGAGCAGTTCTTC	CASSEFFAGGSYNEQFF
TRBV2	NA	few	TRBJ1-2	TGTGCCAGCAGTTATCACAGGAGTGGCTACACCTTC	CASSYHRSGYTF
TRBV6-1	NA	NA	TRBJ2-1	TGTGCCAGCCGTGACGGGGGTTACAATGAGCAGTTCTTC	CASRDGGYNEQFF
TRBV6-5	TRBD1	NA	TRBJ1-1	TGTGCCAGCAGCCCTACTAGGACAGGGGGTACTGAAGCTTTCTTT	CASSPTRTGGTEAFF
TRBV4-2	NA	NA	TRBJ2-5	TGTGCCAGCAGCCAAGCGACGGGGATGAGACACCAAGAGACCCAGTACTTC	CASSQATGMRHQETQYF
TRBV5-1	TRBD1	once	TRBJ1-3	TGCGCCAGCAGCTCGGAACCCCAGGGGGCGTCTGGAAACACCATATATTTT	CASSSEPQGASGNTIYF
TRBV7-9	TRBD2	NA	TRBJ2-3	TGTGCCAGCAGCGTATACACTCCAGGACTAGTCCCCACAGATACGCAGTATTTT	CASSVYTPGLVPTDTQYF
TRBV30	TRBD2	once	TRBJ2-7	TGTGCCTGGAAACTAGCGGGAGATCTCGAGCAGTACTTC	CAWKLAGDLEQYF
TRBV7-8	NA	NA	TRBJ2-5	TGTGCCAGCAGCTTAGTCCTTTACGGGGGAGCGGCCCAAGAGACCCAGTACTTC	CASSLVLYGGAAQETQYF
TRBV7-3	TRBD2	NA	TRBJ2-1	TGTGCCAGCAGCTTAATTGGCGGGACTACCGACAATGAGCAGTTCTTC	CASSLIGGTTDNEQFF